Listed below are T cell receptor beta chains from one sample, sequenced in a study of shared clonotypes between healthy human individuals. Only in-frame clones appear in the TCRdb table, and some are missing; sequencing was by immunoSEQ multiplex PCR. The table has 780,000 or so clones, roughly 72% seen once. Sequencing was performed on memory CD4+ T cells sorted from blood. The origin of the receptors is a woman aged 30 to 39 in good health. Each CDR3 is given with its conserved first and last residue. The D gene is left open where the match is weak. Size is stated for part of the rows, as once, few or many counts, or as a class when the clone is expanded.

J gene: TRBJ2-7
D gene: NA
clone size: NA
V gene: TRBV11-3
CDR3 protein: CASSLAGMEQYF
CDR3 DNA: TGTGCCAGCAGCTTAGCCGGGATGGAGCAGTACTTC

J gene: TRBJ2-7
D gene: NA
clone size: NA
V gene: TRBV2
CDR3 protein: CASSESSGHSYEQYF
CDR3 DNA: TGTGCCAGCAGTGAATCTTCGGGGCACTCCTACGAGCAGTACTTC

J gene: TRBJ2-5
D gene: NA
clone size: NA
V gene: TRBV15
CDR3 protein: CATSRDPGPQETQYF
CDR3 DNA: TGTGCCACCAGCAGAGACCCTGGTCCGCAAGAGACCCAGTACTTC

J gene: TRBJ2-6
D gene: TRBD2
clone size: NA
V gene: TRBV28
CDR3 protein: CASRIGGVPGANVLTF
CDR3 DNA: TGTGCCAGCAGAATTGGGGGGGTACCTGGGGCCAACGTCCTGACTTTC

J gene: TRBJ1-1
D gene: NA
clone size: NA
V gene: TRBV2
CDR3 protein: CASIWRNTEAFF
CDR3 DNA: TGTGCCAGTATTTGGAGGAACACTGAAGCTTTCTTT

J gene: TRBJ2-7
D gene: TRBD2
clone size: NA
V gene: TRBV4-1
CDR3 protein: CASSPLTGLAGGLGSYEQYF
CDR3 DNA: TGCGCCAGCAGCCCATTAACCGGACTAGCGGGAGGGCTTGGCTCCTACGAGCAGTACTTC

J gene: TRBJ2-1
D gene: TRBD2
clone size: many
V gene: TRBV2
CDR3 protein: CASSRLAGVNEQFF
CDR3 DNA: TGTGCCAGCAGTCGACTAGCGGGAGTCAATGAGCAGTTCTTC

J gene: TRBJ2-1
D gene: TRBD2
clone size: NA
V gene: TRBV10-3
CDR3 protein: CAISPLAGGYNEQFF
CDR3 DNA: TGTGCCATCAGTCCTCTAGCGGGGGGTTACAATGAGCAGTTCTTC

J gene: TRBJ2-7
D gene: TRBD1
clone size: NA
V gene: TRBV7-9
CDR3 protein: CASSLTGIPYEQYF
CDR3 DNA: TGTGCCAGCAGCCTGACAGGGATACCCTACGAGCAGTACTTC

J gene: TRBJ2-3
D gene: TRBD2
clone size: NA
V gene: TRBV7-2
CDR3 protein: CASSLGGLAGGDTQYF
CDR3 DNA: TGTGCCAGCAGCTTAGGAGGTCTAGCGGGGGGAGATACGCAGTATTTT

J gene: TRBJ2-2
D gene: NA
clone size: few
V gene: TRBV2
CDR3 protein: CASRESTGGTGELFF
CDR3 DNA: TGTGCCAGCAGAGAGTCAACCGGGGGCACCGGGGAGCTGTTTTTT

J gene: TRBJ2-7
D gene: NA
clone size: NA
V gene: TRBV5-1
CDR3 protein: CASSFQGSYEQYF
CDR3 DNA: TGCGCCAGCAGCTTTCAGGGCTCCTACGAGCAGTACTTC

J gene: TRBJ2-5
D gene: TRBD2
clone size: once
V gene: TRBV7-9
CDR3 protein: CASSPAAGQETQYF
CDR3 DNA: TGTGCCAGCAGCCCCGCAGCGGGGCAAGAGACCCAGTACTTC

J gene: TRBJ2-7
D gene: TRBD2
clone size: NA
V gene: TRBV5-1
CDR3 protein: CASSFLAGGSYEQYF
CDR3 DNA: TGCGCCAGCAGCTTCTTAGCGGGAGGGTCCTACGAGCAGTACTTC

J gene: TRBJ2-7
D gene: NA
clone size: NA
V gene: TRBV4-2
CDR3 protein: CASSQTAGGLSYEQYF
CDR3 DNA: TGTGCCAGCAGCCAGACTGCCGGCGGGTTGTCCTACGAGCAGTACTTC

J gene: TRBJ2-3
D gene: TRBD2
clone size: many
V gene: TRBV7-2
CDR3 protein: CASSLRGIAGGRLADTQYF
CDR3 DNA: TGTGCCAGCAGCTTACGGGGGATTGCTGGCGGGAGGCTCGCAGATACGCAGTATTTT

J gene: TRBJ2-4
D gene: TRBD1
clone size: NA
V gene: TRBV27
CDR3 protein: CASSLYRGRKNIQYF
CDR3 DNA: TGTGCCAGCAGTTTATACAGGGGGCGAAAAAACATTCAGTACTTC

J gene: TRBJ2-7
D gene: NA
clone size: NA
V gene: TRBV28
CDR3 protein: CASRNGFSYEQYF
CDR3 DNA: TGTGCCAGCCGGAACGGGTTTTCCTACGAGCAGTACTTC

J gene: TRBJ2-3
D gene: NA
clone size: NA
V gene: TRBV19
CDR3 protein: CASSLRWDVDTQYF
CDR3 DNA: TGTGCCAGTAGCCTCCGATGGGACGTAGATACGCAGTATTTT

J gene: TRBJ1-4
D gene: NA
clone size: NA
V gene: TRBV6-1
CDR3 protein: CASGFAGNEKLFF
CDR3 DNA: TGTGCCAGCGGATTTGCGGGTAATGAAAAACTGTTTTTT

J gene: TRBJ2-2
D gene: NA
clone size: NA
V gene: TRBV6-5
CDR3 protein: CASSYSRDPGDGELFF
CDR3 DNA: TGTGCCAGCAGTTACTCGAGGGACCCGGGAGACGGGGAGCTGTTTTTT

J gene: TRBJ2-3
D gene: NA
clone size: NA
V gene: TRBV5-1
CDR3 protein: CASSRTKPSTDTQYF
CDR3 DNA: TGCGCCAGCAGCCGGACGAAGCCTTCCACAGATACGCAGTATTTT

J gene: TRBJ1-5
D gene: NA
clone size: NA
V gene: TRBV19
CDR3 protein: CASMRDIAYSNQPQHF
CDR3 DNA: TGTGCCAGTATGAGGGACATCGCTTATAGCAATCAGCCCCAGCATTTT

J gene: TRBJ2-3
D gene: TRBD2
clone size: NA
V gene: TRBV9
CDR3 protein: CASSVTSGTRTDTQYF
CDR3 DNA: TGTGCCAGCAGCGTAACTAGCGGGACCCGCACAGATACGCAGTATTTT

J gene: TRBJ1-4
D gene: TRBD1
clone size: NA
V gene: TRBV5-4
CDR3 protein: CASSPDRSGKLFF
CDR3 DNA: TGTGCCAGCAGCCCGGACAGGTCGGGAAAACTGTTTTTT

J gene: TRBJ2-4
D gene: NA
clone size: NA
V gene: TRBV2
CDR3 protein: CASSGLAKNIQYF
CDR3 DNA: TGTGCCAGCAGTGGATTAGCCAAAAACATTCAGTACTTC

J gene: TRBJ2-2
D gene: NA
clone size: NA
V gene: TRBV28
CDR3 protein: CASSPAYRSTGELFF
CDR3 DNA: TGTGCCAGCAGTCCAGCCTACAGGAGCACCGGGGAGCTGTTTTTT

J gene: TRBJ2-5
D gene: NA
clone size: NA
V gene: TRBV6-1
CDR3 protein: CASRTGIGETQYF
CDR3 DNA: TGTGCCAGCAGAACAGGGATAGGGGAGACCCAGTACTTC

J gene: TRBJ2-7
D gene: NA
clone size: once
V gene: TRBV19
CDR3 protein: CASSPTRLHEQYF
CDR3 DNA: TGTGCCAGCAGTCCTACTAGGCTGCACGAGCAGTACTTC

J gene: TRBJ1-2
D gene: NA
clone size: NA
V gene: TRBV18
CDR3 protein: CASSRDTNNYGYTF
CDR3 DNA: TGTGCCAGCTCACGGGACACGAACAACTATGGCTACACCTTC

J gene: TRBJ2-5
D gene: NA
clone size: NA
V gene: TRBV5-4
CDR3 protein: CASSPRSGTQETQYF
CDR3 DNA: TGTGCCAGCAGCCCCCGGTCTGGGACCCAAGAGACCCAGTACTTC

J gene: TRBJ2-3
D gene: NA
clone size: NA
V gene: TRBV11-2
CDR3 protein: CASSLPHAPLSTDTQYF
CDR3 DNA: TGTGCCAGCAGCTTACCACACGCCCCGCTTAGCACAGATACGCAGTATTTT

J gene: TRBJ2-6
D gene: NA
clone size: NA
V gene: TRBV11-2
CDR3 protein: CASSSLGSSGANVLTF
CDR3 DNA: TGTGCCAGCAGCTCTCTTGGGTCGAGCGGGGCCAACGTCCTGACTTTC

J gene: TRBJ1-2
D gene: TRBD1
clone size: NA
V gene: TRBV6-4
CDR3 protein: CASSRLNRGGLELPYGYTF
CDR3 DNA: TGTGCCAGCAGCCGCTTAAACAGGGGTGGCTTAGAACTTCCCTATGGCTACACCTTC

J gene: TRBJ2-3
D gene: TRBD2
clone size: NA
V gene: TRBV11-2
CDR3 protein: CASSLQLAGGSDTQYF
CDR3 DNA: TGTGCCAGCAGCTTACAACTAGCGGGAGGGTCAGATACGCAGTATTTT

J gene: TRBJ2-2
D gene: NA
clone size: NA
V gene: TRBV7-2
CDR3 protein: CASSSLVPGELFF
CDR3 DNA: TGTGCCAGCAGCTCCCTCGTCCCCGGGGAGCTGTTTTTT

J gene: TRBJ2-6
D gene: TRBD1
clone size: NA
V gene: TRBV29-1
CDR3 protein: CSVGPGQYFSGANVLTF
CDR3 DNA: TGCAGCGTTGGGCCGGGACAGTATTTCTCTGGGGCCAACGTCCTGACTTTC

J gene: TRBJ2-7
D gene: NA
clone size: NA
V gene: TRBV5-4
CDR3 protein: CASSLKQKVAGEQYF
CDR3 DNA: TGTGCCAGCAGCTTGAAACAGAAGGTTGCGGGAGAGCAGTACTTC

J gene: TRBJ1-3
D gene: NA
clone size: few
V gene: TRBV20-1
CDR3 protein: CSARLLGTIYF
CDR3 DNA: TGCAGTGCTAGATTGCTAGGCACCATATATTTT

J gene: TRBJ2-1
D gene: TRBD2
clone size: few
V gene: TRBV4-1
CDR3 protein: CASSPRASGTDEQFF
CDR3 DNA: TGCGCCAGCAGCCCCCGGGCTAGCGGGACCGATGAGCAGTTCTTC